This T cell receptor beta chain emerged from a study of human T cells and chemical hapten exposure. Study-wide context: A 2 cm by 2 cm inner upper arm patch received 2% DPC for sensitization. Mostly female, the patients presented with alopecia areata, totalis or universalis. General observations from the study: Among expanded TCRs, significantly more large CDR3 similarity clusters formed than among controls.

The time point was: patch test 2, 6 weeks after DPC sensitization. Treatment noted: therapeutic diphenylcyclopropenone sensitization with weekly scalp DPC. The CDR3 totals 13 residues. The germline CDR1 and CDR2 sequences are SGHKS and YYEKEE (reference sequence). V was cut by 0 bases and J by 5 bases, with 8 bases left in between. In this sample, this clonotype turned up many times. Its antigen is unknown. MiXCR was run by TCRdb on the RACE reads, yielding one entry per CDR3 protein. The table lists some 350,000 distinct CDR3 sequences, around 6% of them singletons. The origin of this receptor is a woman aged 18 to 35 with alopecia areata. Some clones in this sample may be carry-over from other donors' samples. This chain uses TRBV5-5 with TRBJ2-5; D is unclear. Sequences were derived from whole blood, sampled in connection with sensitization to the hapten diphenylcyclopropenone (DPC). CDR3 in DNA: TGTGCCAGCAGCTTGGCCACCTTCGAGACCCAGTACTTC. Protein product: CASSLATFETQYF.